One and the same sample provided the 23 T cell receptor beta chains below, sequenced in a study of early T cells in non-severe SARS-CoV-2 infection. TCRdb re-analysed the 5' RACE reads in MiXCR, keeping a single row per CDR3 protein. The table lists under 60,000 distinct CDR3 sequences, approximately 8% of them singletons. Source material: whole blood. The receptors originated from an adult who was a healthcare worker with PCR-confirmed SARS-CoV-2 infection or an uninfected control (not recorded which).

CDR3 loop: CASSLPPDRAGTEAFF. The CDR3 DNA reads as TGTGCCAGCAGTTTACCCCCGGACAGGGCGGGCACTGAAGCTTTCTTT. The chain couples TRBV27 to TRBJ1-1; 8 nucleotides agree with TRBD1. CDR3 length: 16 amino acids. From germline, CDR1 is MNHEY and CDR2 SMNVEV (reference sequence). V shed 2 bases and J 4 bases; nucleotides not matched to a gene: 9.

This clonotype was counted between two and nine times. The chain couples TRBV5-4 to TRBJ2-7, with 9 bases lining up with TRBD2. The length of the CDR3 is 15 residues. Trimming at V came to 0 bases and at J to 1 base, leaving 2 bases not matched to a gene. Germline CDR1 SGHNT, CDR2 YYREEE (reference sequence). CDR3 coding DNA: TGTGCCAGCAGCTTGGGACTAGCGGCTTCCTACGAGCAGTACTTC. Its translation is CASSLGLAASYEQYF. Combining the CDR3 with reference TRBV5-4 and TRBJ2-7 gives the whole variable domain ETGVTQSPTHLIKTRGQQVTLRCSSQSGHNTVSWYQQALGQGPQFIFQYYREEENGRGNFPPRFSGLQFPNYSSELNVNALELDDSALYLCASSLGLAASYEQYFGPGTRLTVT.

The chain recombines TRBV12-3 or TRBV12-4 with TRBJ2-7; a weak D match, TRBD1 (6 bases). There are 12 residues in the CDR3. V lost 3 bases and J 6 bases, leaving 9 bases between the germline ends. CDR3 DNA: TGTGCCAGCAGTTTCGACAGGTTCGAGCAGTACTTC. The encoded protein is CASSFDRFEQYF.

The rearrangement joins TRBV3-1 to TRBJ2-7; no reliable D call. The V end lost 0 bases, the J end lost 2 bases, and 5 bases lay between the germline ends. Germline CDR1 and CDR2: LGHDT and YNNKEL (reference sequence). The CDR3 totals 13 residues. CDR3 protein: CASSQESAYEQYF. DNA for the CDR3: TGTGCCAGCAGCCAAGAAAGCGCCTACGAGCAGTACTTC.

V is TRBV6-6 and J is TRBJ1-2; TRBD1 matches 8 bases. The CDR3 spans 13 residues. Germline CDR1 reads MNHNY; CDR2 reads SVGAGI (reference sequence). V gave up 2 bases and J gave up 8 bases; unmatched junction bases: 4. Written as DNA, the CDR3 is TGTGCCAGCAGTTACGGGACAGGAGAGGGCTACACCTTC. This translates into CASSYGTGEGYTF.

CDR3 sequence (DNA): TGCAGTGCTAGGCCTACTAGCGGCTTTCACAATGAGCAGTTCTTC. Protein sequence: CSARPTSGFHNEQFF. The V and J genes are TRBV20-1 and TRBJ2-1, with 8 bases fitting TRBD2. V trimming: 3 bases; J trimming: 5 bases; junction bases outside the gene matches: 9. This CDR3 has 15 amino acids. In germline, CDR1 is DFQATT, CDR2 SNEGSKA (reference sequence).

This clonotype has at least ten counts. This chain joins TRBV18 and TRBJ2-7; D perhaps matches TRBD2 (6 bases). The germline V gene encodes CDR1 KGHSH and CDR2 LQKENI. This CDR3 is 12 amino acids long. V was clipped by 8 bases and J by 2 bases, with 10 bases between them. CDR3 in DNA: TGTGCCAGCCATAGCGGTGCCTACGAGCAGTACTTC. It translates to CASHSGAYEQYF.

This clonotype was detected a few times. This chain links TRBV6-5 with TRBJ1-1; D gene uncertain. The CDR3 has 14 residues. Germline V gives CDR1 MNHEY, CDR2 SVGAGI. Trimming pared 7 bases from V and 0 bases from J, leaving 12 bases between. The CDR3 sequence is CASKDGLMNTEAFF. The CDR3 DNA follows: TGTGCCAGCAAAGATGGGTTGATGAACACTGAAGCTTTCTTT.

The chain employs TRBV28 and TRBJ2-1; the match to TRBD1 covers 7 bases. The V segment lost 5 bases and the J segment 1 base; nucleotides outside the gene matches: 8. The CDR3 length is 16 residues. Germline values: CDR1 MDHEN, CDR2 SYDVKM. The CDR3 DNA reads as TGTGCCAGCAGTCCAGCGACAGGGCAGTCCTACAATGAGCAGTTCTTC. This sequence encodes CASSPATGQSYNEQFF.

This clonotype was seen many times. The chain recombines TRBV24-1 with TRBJ2-1, with D possibly matching TRBD1 (5 bases). V was shortened by 6 bases and J by 6 bases, with 11 bases between the two germline ends. Looked up from germline, CDR1 is KGHDR and CDR2 is SFDVKD. The CDR3 runs 13 residues. CDR3 in DNA: TGTGCCACCAGTTTGAACAGGCCCAATGAGCAGTTCTTC. As protein: CATSLNRPNEQFF.

V usage is TRBV7-2 and J usage is TRBJ1-6, with a tentative D call TRBD1 (5 bases). This CDR3 has 15 residues. V was shortened by 2 bases and J by 6 bases, with 11 bases between the two germline ends. The germline V gene encodes CDR1 SGHTA and CDR2 FQGNSA. The CDR3 spells CASSLSRDPNSPLHF. The CDR3 DNA reads TGTGCCAGCAGCTTATCCCGGGACCCTAATTCACCCCTCCACTTT. Looking up the rest from reference TRBV7-2 and TRBJ1-6 gives the full variable domain: GAGVSQSPSNKVTEKGKDVELRCDPISGHTALYWYRQSLGQGLEFLIYFQGNSAPDKSGLPSDRFSAERTGGSVSTLTIQRTQQEDSAVYLCASSLSRDPNSPLHFGNGTRLTVT.

This rearrangement joins TRBV12-5 to TRBJ2-7; the D call may be TRBD1 or TRBD2 (5 bases each). The germline V gene has CDR1 LGHNT and CDR2 FRNRAP. CDR3 length: 13 amino acids. Trimming left V 4 bases short and J 0 bases short, with 7 bases between. The chain's CDR3 is CASGWDHSYEQYF. For the CDR3, the DNA is TGTGCTAGTGGTTGGGACCACTCCTACGAGCAGTACTTC.

The CDR3 coding sequence is TGTGCCAGCAGTTTGTCCCCACGGAGGGGTGGCACAGATACGCAGTATTTT. Translation gives CASSLSPRRGGTDTQYF. The J gene is TRBJ2-3, the V gene TRBV12-3 or TRBV12-4, with D possibly matching TRBD2 (6 bases). This CDR3 spans 17 amino acids. V lost 3 bases and J lost 1, with 17 bases in between.

The sample holds many counts of this clonotype. The chain recombines TRBV29-1 with TRBJ2-1, with D perhaps matching TRBD2 (6 bases). This CDR3 is 11 amino acids long. Germline V gene data show CDR1 as SQVTM and CDR2 as ANQGSEA. CDR3: CSAEGDNEQFF. The CDR3 DNA is TGCTCCGCGGAGGGAGACAATGAGCAGTTCTTC.

This clonotype was counted ten times or more. The chain links TRBV10-3 to TRBJ1-1; D unresolved. Trimming removed 10 bases from V and 1 base from J, with 10 bases in between. CDR1 and CDR2 from the germline V gene are ENHRY and SYGVKD. This CDR3 has 12 amino acids. The CDR3 coding sequence is TGTGCCACCCGGCCGTCGAACACTGAAGCTTTCTTT. Translated, it gives CATRPSNTEAFF.

This clonotype has a handful of counts. The chain combines TRBV28 with TRBJ1-2, with 8 bases matching TRBD1. CDR1 is MDHEN, CDR2 SYDVKM, per germline. The CDR3 is 13 residues long. The ends lost 11 bases at V and 4 bases at J; junction bases unmatched: 9. The CDR3 is CAVSGTGSYGYTF. The CDR3 nucleotides are TGTGCCGTCTCCGGGACAGGTTCCTATGGCTACACCTTC.

Only a few counts were recorded for this clonotype. J is TRBJ2-2 and V is TRBV7-3; D may be TRBD2 (5 bases). CDR3 size: 15 residues. Germline CDR1 is SGHTA and CDR2 is FQGTGA. V shed 1 base and J shed 3 bases, with 9 bases lying between them. The CDR3 protein is CASSLMSGDTGELFF. As DNA, the CDR3 is TGTGCCAGCAGCTTAATGTCCGGGGACACCGGGGAGCTGTTTTTT.

This clonotype was detected many times. The chain combines TRBV2 with TRBJ1-1; TRBD1 agrees at 8 bases. Germline values: CDR1 SNHLY, CDR2 FYNNEI. V shed 3 bases, J shed 0 bases, and the junction held 6 bases outside the gene matches. The CDR3 loop spans 16 amino acids. The CDR3 region is CASSDRRQGMNTEAFF. The CDR3 region has the DNA TGTGCCAGCAGTGACCGGAGACAGGGGATGAACACTGAAGCTTTCTTT.

This clonotype was picked up a small number of times. The chain recombines TRBV3-1 with TRBJ2-2; the match to TRBD2 covers 10 bases. V lost 2 bases and J lost 6; bases outside the gene matches: 9. CDR1 LGHDT and CDR2 YNNKEL come from the germline V gene (reference sequence). CDR3 size: 17 residues. The CDR3 sequence: CASSQRTGTSVSGELFF. The CDR3, as DNA: TGTGCCAGCAGCCAAAGAACCGGGACTAGCGTTTCCGGGGAGCTGTTTTTT.

This clonotype was recorded at least ten times. This chain connects TRBV12-3 or TRBV12-4 to TRBJ2-1; D gene unclear. The CDR3 is 13 amino acids. With 5 bases removed from V and 2 bases from J, the gap between germline ends came to 7 bases. The CDR3 is CASSPDAYNEQFF. Written as DNA, the CDR3 is TGTGCCAGCAGTCCTGATGCCTACAATGAGCAGTTCTTC.

This clonotype was counted at least ten times. The chain is built from TRBV7-2 and TRBJ2-2; the D gene is possibly TRBD2 (5 bases). The V and J ends lost 3 bases and 5 bases respectively, with 13 bases between them. This CDR3 comprises 15 residues. CDR1 is SGHTA, CDR2 FQGNSA, per germline. The CDR3 is CASSLQSGYTGELFF. Here the CDR3 DNA reads TGTGCCAGCAGCTTGCAGTCGGGATATACCGGGGAGCTGTTTTTT.

In this sample, this clonotype turned up many times. V is TRBV20-1 and J is TRBJ2-1; 9 nucleotides align to TRBD2. This CDR3 comprises 15 residues. The germline V gene encodes CDR1 DFQATT and CDR2 SNEGSKA (reference sequence). V lost 3 bases, J lost 0 bases, and 3 bases stayed unmatched. The CDR3 DNA reads TGCAGTGCTAGTGGTAGCGGGAGCTCCTACAATGAGCAGTTCTTC. It translates to CSASGSGSSYNEQFF.

The table lists this clonotype with a few counts. V and J are TRBV19 and TRBJ2-5; 11 nucleotides line up with TRBD2. J gave up 5 bases and V 3 bases, and 5 bases lay outside the gene matches. CDR1 is LNHDA, CDR2 SQIVND, per germline (reference sequence). This CDR3 has 15 amino acids. The chain's CDR3 is CASSILAGGGETQYF. CDR3 DNA sequence: TGTGCCAGTAGTATTCTAGCGGGAGGCGGGGAGACCCAGTACTTC.